This TCR beta chain comes out of a study of identical twins. Study-level findings and limits: Cord blood beta clonotypes that were abundant carried fewer insertions, and memory repertoires showed no such trend.

Germline V gene lookup returns CDR1 SGHRS and CDR2 YFSETQ. V was clipped by 4 bases and J by 8 bases; unmatched bases: 5. The CDR3 sequence is 15 residues long. Concerning this clonotype: The antigen is undetermined.

TCRdb ran MiXCR on the 5' RACE reads and lists one entry per CDR3 protein. This sample yields roughly 630,000 distinct CDR3 sequences, of which roughly 6.6% are seen a single time; approximately 1.5% belongs to the top ten. These data were likewise used in another study, on yellow fever vaccine responses in identical twins.

This chain connects TRBV5-1 to TRBJ2-1; TRBD2 matches at 14 bases. The sample taken for sequencing was PBMCs. This receptor was obtained from a woman in her late teens or twenties in good health. This chain's CDR3 is CASSRGTSGSHEQFF. The CDR3 region has the DNA TGCGCCAGCAGCCGCGGGACTAGCGGGAGTCATGAGCAGTTCTTC.